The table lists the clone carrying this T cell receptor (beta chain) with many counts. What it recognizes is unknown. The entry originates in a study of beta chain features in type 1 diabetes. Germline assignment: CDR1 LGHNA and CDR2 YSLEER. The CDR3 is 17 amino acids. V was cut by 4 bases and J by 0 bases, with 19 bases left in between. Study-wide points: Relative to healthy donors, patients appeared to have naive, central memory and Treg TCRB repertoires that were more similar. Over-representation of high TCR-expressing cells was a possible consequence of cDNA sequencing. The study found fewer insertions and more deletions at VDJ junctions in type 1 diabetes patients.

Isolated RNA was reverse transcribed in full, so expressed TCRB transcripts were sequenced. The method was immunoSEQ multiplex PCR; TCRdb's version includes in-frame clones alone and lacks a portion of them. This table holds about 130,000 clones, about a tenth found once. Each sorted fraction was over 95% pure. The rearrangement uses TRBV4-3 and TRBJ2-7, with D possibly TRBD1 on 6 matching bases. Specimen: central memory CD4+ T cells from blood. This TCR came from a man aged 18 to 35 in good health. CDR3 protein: CASSLNHNRDSSYEQYF. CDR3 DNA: TGCGCCAGCAGCCTAAACCACAACAGGGATAGCTCCTACGAGCAGTACTTC.